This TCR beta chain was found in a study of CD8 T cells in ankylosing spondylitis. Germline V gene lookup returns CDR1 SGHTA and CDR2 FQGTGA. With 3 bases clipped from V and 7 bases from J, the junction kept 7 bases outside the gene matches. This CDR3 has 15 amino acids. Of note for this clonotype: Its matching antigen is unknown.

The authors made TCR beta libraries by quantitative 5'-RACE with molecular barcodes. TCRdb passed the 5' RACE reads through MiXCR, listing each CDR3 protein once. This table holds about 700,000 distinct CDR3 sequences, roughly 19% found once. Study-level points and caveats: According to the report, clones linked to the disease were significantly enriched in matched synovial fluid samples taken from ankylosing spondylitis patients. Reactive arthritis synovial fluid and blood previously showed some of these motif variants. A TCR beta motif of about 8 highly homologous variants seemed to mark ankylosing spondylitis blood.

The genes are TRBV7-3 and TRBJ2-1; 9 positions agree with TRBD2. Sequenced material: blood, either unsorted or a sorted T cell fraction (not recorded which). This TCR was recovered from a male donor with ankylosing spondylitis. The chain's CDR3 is CASSFLAGVWNEQFF. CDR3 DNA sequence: TGTGCCAGCAGCTTCTTAGCGGGAGTGTGGAATGAGCAGTTCTTC.